This entry lists 31 T cell receptor beta chains sequenced from one sample in a study of cytomegalovirus exposure and HLA in healthy donors. Vbeta (60) and Jbeta (13) primers were used in the PCR. Generated by immunoSEQ multiplex PCR, the TCRdb table keeps only in-frame clones and is missing some. The sample holds 160,000 or so clones, about 72% seen once. Input material: PBMCs. These receptors originate from a male donor in good health and CMV-seronegative.

The chain combines TRBV6-1 with TRBJ1-2, with D possibly being TRBD1 (5 bases). V lost 6 bases and J 2 bases, leaving 13 bases between the germline ends. The CDR3 loop spans 14 amino acids. Germline CDR1 and CDR2: MNHNS and SASEGT. CDR3 nucleotides: TGTGCCAGCAGGGGGCCTCAAGCGAACTATGGCTACACCTTC. It codes for CASRGPQANYGYTF.

In this sample, this clone turned up once. This chain joins TRBV28 and TRBJ1-4, with D possibly being TRBD1 (6 bases). Looked up from germline, CDR1 is MDHEN and CDR2 is SYDVKM. The CDR3 covers 13 residues. The V and J ends lost 8 bases and 5 bases respectively, with 12 bases between them. The CDR3 sequence: CASRGAPNEKLFF. CDR3 DNA sequence: TGTGCCAGCCGGGGGGCCCCAAATGAAAAACTGTTTTTT.

The chain joins TRBV10-3 to TRBJ1-4; a weak D match, TRBD1 (6 bases). This CDR3 contains 14 residues. V lost 0 bases to trimming and J lost 7 bases, with 9 bases between them. Germline CDR1 reads ENHRY; CDR2 reads SYGVKD. For the CDR3, the DNA is TGTGCCATCAGTGAGTCGAGACAGGCTGAAAAACTGTTTTTT. It yields the protein CAISESRQAEKLFF.

V usage is TRBV4-3 and J usage is TRBJ2-1, with TRBD1 matching over 9 bases. Germline V lookup: CDR1 LGHNA, CDR2 YSLEER. J lost 10 bases, V lost 5 bases, and 12 bases had no gene match. The CDR3 runs to 15 residues. The CDR3 DNA reads TGCGCCAGCAGCAAAAGCGGGACAGGGAAAGAGGAGCAGTTCTTC. Protein: CASSKSGTGKEEQFF.

This clone was recorded once. The CDR3, as DNA: TGTGCCAGCAGCCACGATAGTCAGCCCCAGCATTTT. Translation: CASSHDSQPQHF. This chain uses TRBV7-8 with TRBJ1-5; D is unresolved. V shed 5 bases and J shed 6 bases, with 8 bases lying between them. The germline gives CDR1 SGHVS, CDR2 FQNEAQ. This CDR3 has 12 amino acids.

This clone has only a few counts. This sequence joins TRBV10-1 and TRBJ2-7, with 9 bases matching TRBD1. CDR1 and CDR2 (germline): WNHNN, SYGVQD (reference sequence). This CDR3 is built from 16 residues. V gave up 6 bases and J gave up 6 bases; unmatched junction bases: 15. This chain's CDR3 is CASRRTRDRALPEQYF. CDR3 nucleotide sequence: TGCGCCAGCAGGCGAACCCGGGACAGGGCACTACCCGAGCAGTACTTC.

The rearrangement uses TRBV5-1 and TRBJ2-3, with a weak D call TRBD1 (5 bases). CDR1 SGHRS and CDR2 YFSETQ come from the germline V gene. V was shortened by 6 bases and J by 5 bases, with 13 bases between the two germline ends. This CDR3 is built from 13 residues. The CDR3 spells CASTPSQGDTQYF. The CDR3 region has the DNA TGCGCCAGCACCCCCTCTCAGGGAGATACGCAGTATTTT.

This sequence joins TRBV6-5 and TRBJ1-5, with D possibly being TRBD1 (5 bases). This CDR3 has 14 residues. Germline CDR1 is MNHEY and CDR2 is SVGAGI. The ends were cut back, 4 bases at V and 5 bases at J, with 12 bases in the middle. CDR3 in DNA: TGTGCCAGCAGTTTAGGGCAGGGCGATCAGCCCCAGCATTTT. Its translation is CASSLGQGDQPQHF.

The rearrangement uses TRBV7-9 and TRBJ1-3, with TRBD1 matching 11 bases. The ends lost 5 bases at V and 0 bases at J; junction bases unmatched: 6. The CDR3 length is 17 residues. In germline, CDR1 is SEHNR, CDR2 FQNEAQ (reference sequence). CDR3 region: CASSSGQGASSGNTIYF. The CDR3 coding sequence is TGTGCCAGCAGCAGCGGACAGGGGGCTTCCTCTGGAAACACCATATATTTT.

As DNA, the CDR3 is TGTGCCAGCGGAATGACACTGGCCGGGGAGCTGTTTTTT. This sequence encodes CASGMTLAGELFF. V gene TRBV11-2 combines with J gene TRBJ2-2, with D unclear. Trimming removed 8 bases from V and 6 bases from J, with 13 bases in between. CDR3 length equals 13 residues. From germline, CDR1 is SGHAT and CDR2 FQNNGV.

This CDR3 is CASRPGQGVNEQFF. In DNA, the CDR3 is TGTGCCAGCAGACCGGGACAGGGAGTCAATGAGCAGTTCTTC. This sequence joins TRBV7-2 and TRBJ2-1; 9 bases are shared with TRBD1. Germline V gives CDR1 SGHTA, CDR2 FQGNSA. CDR3 length: 14 amino acids. The junction had 6 bases not matched to a gene; V was cut back by 6 bases and J by 6 bases.

The gene calls are TRBV4-3 and TRBJ2-7; TRBD2 matches 10 bases. Germline V lookup: CDR1 LGHNA, CDR2 YSLEER. The CDR3 has 16 residues. V trimming: 0 bases; J trimming: 0 bases; junction bases outside the gene matches: 2. The CDR3 loop reads CASSQELAGSSYEQYF. The CDR3 DNA is TGCGCCAGCAGCCAAGAACTAGCGGGAAGCTCCTACGAGCAGTACTTC.

V and J are TRBV5-8 and TRBJ1-2; D remains ambiguous. The length of the CDR3 is 13 residues. Trimming left V 1 base short and J 2 bases short, with 6 bases between. Germline CDR1 and CDR2: SGHTS and YDEGEE. The CDR3 here is CASSLIQNYGYTF. The CDR3, as DNA: TGTGCCAGCAGCTTGATACAGAACTATGGCTACACCTTC.

The chain recombines TRBV29-1 with TRBJ2-7, with D tentatively TRBD2 (7 bases). V was trimmed by 7 bases and J by 7 bases, leaving 26 bases between them. This CDR3 region has 15 residues. Germline lookup yields CDR1 SQVTM and CDR2 ANQGSEA. CDR3 sequence reads: CSATGSMGGPSEQYF. Here the CDR3 DNA reads TGCAGCGCCACCGGGTCGATGGGGGGGCCCTCAGAGCAGTACTTC.

As for this clone: The sample holds other DNA sequences that translate to the same CDR3. The chain recombines TRBV7-9 with TRBJ1-1; 7 nucleotides agree with TRBD1. With 5 bases clipped from V and 3 bases from J, the junction kept 3 bases outside the gene matches. CDR1 is SEHNR, CDR2 FQNEAQ, per germline (reference sequence). The CDR3 consists of 13 residues. The CDR3 here is CASSPQGDTEAFF. CDR3 in DNA: TGTGCCAGCAGCCCCCAGGGGGACACTGAAGCTTTCTTT.

The rearrangement links TRBV6-5 to TRBJ1-2, with TRBD1 identical over 7 bases. The germline gives CDR1 MNHEY, CDR2 SVGAGI. There are 14 residues in the CDR3. J lost 2 bases, V lost 4 bases, and 4 bases had no gene match. The CDR3 DNA sequence: TGTGCCAGCAGTTCGGACAGGAGAAACTATGGCTACACCTTC. Its protein is CASSSDRRNYGYTF.

This chain connects TRBV6-5 to TRBJ2-1; 11 positions agree with TRBD2. This CDR3 contains 15 residues. The trim removed 5 bases at V and 4 bases at J, leaving 4 bases unmatched. The V gene's germline CDR1 is MNHEY and CDR2 SVGAGI. CDR3 sequence: CASSPGTSGYNEQFF. In DNA form, the CDR3 reads TGTGCCAGCAGTCCAGGGACTAGCGGTTACAATGAGCAGTTCTTC.

This chain links TRBV10-3 with TRBJ2-7; 10 nucleotides agree with TRBD1. The V and J ends lost 6 bases and 0 bases, in that order; junction bases with no gene match: 14. Germline CDR1 and CDR2: ENHRY and SYGVKD. The CDR3 sequence is 18 residues long. CDR3 sequence: CAISPGQGSSRSSYEQYF. CDR3 nucleotide sequence: TGTGCCATCAGCCCGGGACAGGGGTCCTCAAGGAGCTCCTACGAGCAGTACTTC.

The chain combines TRBV9 with TRBJ1-1; 8 bases match TRBD1. V lost 4 bases to trimming and J lost 6 bases; unmatched junction nucleotides: 8. The germline gives CDR1 SGDLS, CDR2 YYNGEE. The CDR3 contains 14 residues. CDR3 in amino acids: CASSPGGRSAEAFF. DNA for the CDR3: TGTGCCAGCAGCCCAGGGGGCCGCAGCGCTGAAGCTTTCTTT.

The chain joins TRBV28 to TRBJ2-1; 12 bases match TRBD2. V trimming: 3 bases; J trimming: 7 bases; junction bases outside the gene matches: 1. Per the germline V gene, CDR1 is MDHEN and CDR2 is SYDVKM. The CDR3 runs to 14 residues. For the CDR3, the DNA is TGTGCCAGCAGTTTCACTAGCGGGAGGAATGAGCAGTTCTTC. Protein sequence: CASSFTSGRNEQFF.

J is TRBJ2-3 and V is TRBV5-5, with a tentative D call TRBD1 (6 bases). This CDR3 region has 15 residues. V lost 4 bases and J lost 2, with 14 bases in between. Germline V gives CDR1 SGHKS, CDR2 YYEKEE (reference sequence). This chain's CDR3 is CASSKVQGFTDTQYF. CDR3 in DNA: TGTGCCAGCAGCAAAGTACAGGGTTTCACAGATACGCAGTATTTT.

This sequence joins TRBV4-2 and TRBJ1-6; a possible D gene is TRBD1 (5 bases). The CDR3 totals 15 residues. V shed 3 bases and J shed 7 bases, with 13 bases lying between them. The germline CDR1 and CDR2 sequences are LGHNA and YNFKEQ. The CDR3 loop is CASSQPGEWNSPLHF. The DNA for the CDR3 is TGTGCCAGCAGCCAGCCGGGGGAATGGAATTCACCCCTCCACTTT.

This clone was seen just once. This chain links TRBV11-2 with TRBJ1-4; 7 bases agree with TRBD1. V was clipped by 5 bases and J by 7 bases; unmatched bases: 7. This CDR3 has 14 amino acids. In germline, CDR1 is SGHAT, CDR2 FQNNGV. CDR3 region: CASSLGQGGEKLFF. As DNA, the CDR3 is TGTGCCAGCAGCCTAGGTCAGGGGGGTGAAAAACTGTTTTTT.

V is TRBV7-6 and J is TRBJ2-7, with 10 bases fitting TRBD2. The V and J ends lost 1 base and 3 bases, in that order; junction bases with no gene match: 6. This CDR3 is 16 amino acids long. Germline V gene lookup returns CDR1 SGHVS and CDR2 FNYEAQ. CDR3 sequence: CASSLVASGSLYEQYF. The CDR3 DNA reads as TGTGCCAGCAGCTTAGTAGCTAGCGGGAGTCTCTACGAGCAGTACTTC.

This chain uses TRBV4-1 with TRBJ1-4, with 8 bases fitting TRBD1. The germline V gene has CDR1 MGHRA and CDR2 YSYEKL. V was clipped by 2 bases and J by 11 bases; unmatched bases: 1. This CDR3 contains 12 residues. The CDR3 here is CASSQRTGKLFF. The CDR3 DNA follows: TGCGCCAGCAGCCAAAGGACAGGGAAACTGTTTTTT.

This clone was recorded only once. The rearrangement joins TRBV5-1 to TRBJ1-1; 9 bases align to TRBD1. CDR3 length equals 14 residues. Losses at the gene ends were 0 bases for V and 10 bases for J; bases not matched to a gene: 7. CDR1 and CDR2 from the germline V gene are SGHRS and YFSETQ. The CDR3 here is CASSLVQGQGSAFF. The CDR3 region has the DNA TGCGCCAGCAGCTTGGTTCAGGGACAGGGTTCAGCTTTCTTT.

On this clone itself: Other DNA sequences in this sample translate to the same CDR3. The rearrangement joins TRBV18 to TRBJ2-1, with TRBD1 matching over 9 bases. J was trimmed by 7 bases and V by 6 bases; bases with no gene match: 4. Germline lookup yields CDR1 KGHSH and CDR2 LQKENI. This CDR3 is 13 amino acids long. CDR3 sequence: CASSPGTGNEQFF. The CDR3 DNA is TGTGCCAGCTCCCCAGGGACAGGGAATGAGCAGTTCTTC.

This chain connects TRBV4-1 to TRBJ2-7; 8 nucleotides align to TRBD1. V lost 0 bases, J lost 3 bases, and 4 bases stayed unmatched. CDR1 and CDR2 (germline): MGHRA, YSYEKL. The CDR3 consists of 15 residues. The CDR3 sequence: CASSQDRTGLYEQYF. For the CDR3, the DNA is TGCGCCAGCAGCCAAGATAGGACAGGGCTCTACGAGCAGTACTTC.

V gene TRBV15 combines with J gene TRBJ2-7; TRBD1 matches 9 bases. J gave up 5 bases and V 5 bases, and 13 bases lay outside the gene matches. The CDR3 sequence is 16 residues long. Germline V gene sequence: CDR1 LNHNV, CDR2 YYDKDF (reference sequence). The CDR3 region is CATSGTRDRVLDEQYF. The DNA for the CDR3 is TGTGCCACCAGCGGAACTAGGGACAGGGTTCTCGACGAGCAGTACTTC.

The gene calls are TRBV20-1 and TRBJ2-3; D is unclear. V shed 2 bases and J shed 6 bases, with 3 bases lying between them. Per the germline V gene, CDR1 is DFQATT and CDR2 is SNEGSKA (reference sequence). The CDR3 is 10 residues long. The CDR3 sequence: CSARSDTQYF. CDR3 nucleotide sequence: TGCAGTGCTAGATCGGATACGCAGTATTTT.

There are a few counts of this clone. The sample contains more than one DNA sequence encoding this CDR3. The chain has TRBV9 and TRBJ2-4; 7 positions agree with TRBD2. The germline V gene encodes CDR1 SGDLS and CDR2 YYNGEE. The CDR3 has 14 residues. V trimming: 0 bases; J trimming: 3 bases; junction bases outside the gene matches: 0. This chain's CDR3 is CASSVGGGKNIQYF. CDR3 DNA sequence: TGTGCCAGCAGCGTAGGGGGGGGCAAAAACATTCAGTACTTC.